This T cell receptor (beta chain) was captured in a study of T-cell memory formation after mild COVID-19. Points from the study as a whole: Clones that contracted from day 15 to 85 had balanced CD4/CD8; later expanders were CD4+ biased. A second wave of clones peaked on day 37, and their SARS-CoV-2 specificity went unconfirmed. Clones which contracted sat mainly in CM and EM if CD4+, and in EMRA if CD8+.

On this clonotype: The antigen is undetermined.

Barcoded TCR alpha and TCR beta cDNA libraries with UMIs came from 5'RACE using constant-segment primers. TCRdb reanalysed the 5' RACE reads using MiXCR and keeps one entry per CDR3 protein. Here the sample spans 450,000 to 650,000 distinct CDR3 sequences, about a fifth being singletons. The source is an adult woman who had mild COVID-19 (a few samples of this study predate the infection). Cell type and time point are not known. Sequencing was performed on PBMCs or a T cell subset sorted from them (not recorded which).

CDR3 in DNA: TGTGCCAGCAGACTCCAGGGTTTCGGAAATGAAAAACTGTTTTTT. Translated: CASRLQGFGNEKLFF. The chain has TRBV28 and TRBJ1-4; D may be TRBD1 (5 bases). Trimming took 6 bases from V and 5 from J, leaving 16 bases between them. The CDR3 length is 15 residues. CDR1 and CDR2 (germline): MDHEN, SYDVKM.